This TCR beta chain was recorded in a study of T cells in Graves' hyperthyroidism and ophthalmopathy. Study-wide results and limits: Most thyroid clonotypes expanded above 0.001 appeared in blood too.

This clonotype appeared a few times. Its antigen is unknown. The CDR3 is 14 residues long. V was clipped by 2 bases and J by 2 bases; unmatched bases: 0. Per the germline V gene, CDR1 is LGHNA and CDR2 is YSLEER. Graves' hyperthyroidism showing no ophthalmopathy progression within 18 months was considered stable. Based on clinical symptoms, serum thyroxine and TRAb, thyroid ultrasound and orbital computed tomography, diagnoses were reached. From RNA transcripts, TCR beta CDR3 regions were amplified. In the first-round RT-PCR of the TCR CDR3, the HTBI primer set was used. Via MiXCR, TCRdb re-called the multiplex PCR reads, giving one row per CDR3 protein. Among 550,000 to 800,000 distinct CDR3 sequences listed, about 18% were seen once.

This chain joins TRBV4-3 and TRBJ1-3, with 7 bases lining up with TRBD1. The origin of this receptor is a man aged 50-60 years with Graves' hyperthyroidism. The specimen was blood. This chain's CDR3 is CASSQQGAGNTIYF. CDR3 nucleotides: TGCGCCAGCAGCCAACAGGGGGCTGGAAACACCATATATTTT.